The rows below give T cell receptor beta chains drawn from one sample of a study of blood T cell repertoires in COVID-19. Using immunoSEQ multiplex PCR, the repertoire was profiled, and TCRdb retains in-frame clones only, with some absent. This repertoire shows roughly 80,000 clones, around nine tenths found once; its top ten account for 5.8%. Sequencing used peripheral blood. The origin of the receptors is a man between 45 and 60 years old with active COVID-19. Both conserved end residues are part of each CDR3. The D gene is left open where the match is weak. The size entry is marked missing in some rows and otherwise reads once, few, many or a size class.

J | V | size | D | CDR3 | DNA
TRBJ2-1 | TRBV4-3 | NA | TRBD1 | CASSQPGQGRNEQFF | TGCGCCAGCAGCCAACCGGGACAGGGTAGAAATGAGCAGTTCTTC
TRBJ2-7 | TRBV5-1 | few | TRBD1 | CASSLQGEFYEQYF | TGCGCCAGCAGCCTACAGGGGGAATTCTACGAGCAGTACTTC
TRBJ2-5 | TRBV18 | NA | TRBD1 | CASSPRQGGAETQYF | TGTGCCAGCTCACCAAGACAGGGGGGGGCAGAGACCCAGTACTTC
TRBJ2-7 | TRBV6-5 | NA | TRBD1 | CASKWGQGSYEQYF | TGTGCCAGCAAGTGGGGACAGGGGTCTTACGAGCAGTACTTC
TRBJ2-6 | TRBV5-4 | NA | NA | CASSTPGSGANVLTF | TGTGCCAGCAGTACCCCGGGGTCTGGGGCCAACGTCCTGACTTTC
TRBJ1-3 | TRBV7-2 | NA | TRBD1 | CASSLGGQVGNTIYF | TGTGCCAGCAGCTTAGGGGGACAGGTCGGGAACACCATATATTTT
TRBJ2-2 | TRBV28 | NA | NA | CASSPGLQTNTGELFF | TGTGCCAGCAGTCCGGGACTCCAGACGAACACCGGGGAGCTGTTTTTT
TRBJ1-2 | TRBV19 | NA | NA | CASKNGEDYGYTF | TGTGCCAGTAAAAATGGAGAGGATTATGGCTACACCTTC
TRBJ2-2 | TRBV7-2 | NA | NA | CASSLDLSTGELFF | TGTGCCAGCAGCTTAGACTTAAGCACCGGGGAGCTGTTTTTT
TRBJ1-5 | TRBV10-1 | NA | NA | CASSESISRGNQPQHF | TGCGCCAGCAGTGAGTCCATCTCACGGGGCAATCAGCCCCAGCATTTT
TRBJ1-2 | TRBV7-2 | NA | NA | CASSLGAPYGYTF | TGTGCCAGCAGCTTAGGGGCCCCGTATGGCTACACCTTC
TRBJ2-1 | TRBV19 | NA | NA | CASSSGGANEQFF | TGTGCCAGTAGTAGTGGCGGGGCCAATGAGCAGTTCTTC
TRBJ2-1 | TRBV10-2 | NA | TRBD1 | CASSGDRAGEQFF | TGCGCCAGCAGTGGGGACAGGGCGGGCGAGCAGTTCTTC
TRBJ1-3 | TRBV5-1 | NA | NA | CASSLAAGSGNTIYF | TGCGCCAGCAGCTTGGCGGCGGGATCTGGAAACACCATATATTTT
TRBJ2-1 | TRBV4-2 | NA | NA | CASRARGSSYNEQFF | TGTGCCAGCAGGGCGCGGGGATCCTCCTACAATGAGCAGTTCTTC